This T cell receptor beta chain was identified in a study of T cell repertoires in cytomegalovirus infection. CDR1 is MGHRA and CDR2 is YSYEKL in the germline V gene. V lost 5 bases to trimming and J lost 2 bases, with 13 bases between them. The CDR3 has 14 amino acids. With respect to this clonotype: Antigen specificity is unknown.

TCRdb processed the reads anew with MiXCR; each CDR3 protein has one entry. The table lists about 160,000 distinct CDR3 sequences, less than 25% of them singletons. Study observations and caveats: Predominance within the ex vivo response was attributable to HLA-C-restricted CMV-specific TCR beta clonotypes.

The V and J genes are TRBV4-1 and TRBJ2-7; perhaps TRBD2 as D (5 bases). The sample consisted of CD8+ T cells from cultured PBMCs, taken from culture after CMV antigen stimulation. This clonotype was sampled from a human donor in good health (CMV status not recorded). Some clones in this sample may be carry-over from other donors' samples. The CDR3 reads CASSANDGAYEQYF. The CDR3 DNA reads TGCGCCAGCAGCGCCAATGACGGGGCCTACGAGCAGTACTTC.